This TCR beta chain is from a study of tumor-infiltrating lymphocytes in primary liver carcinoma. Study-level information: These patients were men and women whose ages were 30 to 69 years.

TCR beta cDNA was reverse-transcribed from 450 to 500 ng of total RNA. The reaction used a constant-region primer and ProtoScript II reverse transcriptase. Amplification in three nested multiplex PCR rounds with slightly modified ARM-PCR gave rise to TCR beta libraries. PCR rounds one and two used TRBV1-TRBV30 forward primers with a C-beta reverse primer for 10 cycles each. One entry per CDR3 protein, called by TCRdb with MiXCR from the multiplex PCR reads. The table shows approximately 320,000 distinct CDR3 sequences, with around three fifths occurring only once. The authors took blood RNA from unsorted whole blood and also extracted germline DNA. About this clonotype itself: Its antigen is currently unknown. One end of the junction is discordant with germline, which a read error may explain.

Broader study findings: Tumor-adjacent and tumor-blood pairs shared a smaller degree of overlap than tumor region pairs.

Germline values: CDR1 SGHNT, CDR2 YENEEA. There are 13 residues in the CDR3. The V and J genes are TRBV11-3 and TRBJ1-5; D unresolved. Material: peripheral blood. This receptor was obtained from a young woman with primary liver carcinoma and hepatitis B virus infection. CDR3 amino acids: CASSANWGQPRHF. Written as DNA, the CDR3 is TGTGCCAGCAGCGCCAATTGGGGTCAGCCCCGGCATTTT.